One and the same sample provided the 5 T cell receptor beta chains below, sequenced in a study of T cells in Graves' hyperthyroidism and ophthalmopathy. The CDR3 regions of TCR beta were amplified from RNA transcripts. TCR CDR3 regions were first amplified by RT-PCR with HTBI primers. TCRdb re-called the multiplex PCR reads with MiXCR, one entry per CDR3 protein. The sample lists over 150,000 distinct CDR3 sequences; over 15% were seen once. Material: blood. These receptors were obtained from a woman in her forties or fifties with Graves' hyperthyroidism.

This clonotype was recorded at least ten times. The V call is TRBV29-1, the J call TRBJ2-7; TRBD2 aligns across 7 bases. Germline V lookup: CDR1 SQVTM, CDR2 ANQGSEA. V was clipped by 5 bases and J by 3 bases; unmatched bases: 7. This CDR3 is 13 amino acids long. The CDR3 DNA reads as TGCAGCGTTAGAAGCGGGATGTTCTACGAGCAGTACTTC. It translates to CSVRSGMFYEQYF.

This clonotype was recorded many times. The chain uses TRBV7-9 and TRBJ2-5; D gene uncertain. Germline V gene lookup returns CDR1 SEHNR and CDR2 FQNEAQ (reference sequence). V gave up 2 bases and J gave up 13 bases, with 14 bases separating them. CDR3 length equals 12 residues. This CDR3 reads CASSLRAGNLYF. The CDR3 DNA is TGTGCCAGCAGCTTAAGGGCAGGCAATTTGTACTTC.

This clonotype appeared many times. The chain links TRBV6-2 or TRBV6-3 to TRBJ1-5; D uncertain. This CDR3 contains 13 residues. Looked up from germline, CDR1 is MNHEY and CDR2 is SVGEGT. Trimming took 6 bases from V and 2 from J, leaving 8 bases between them. The DNA for the CDR3 is TGTGCCAGCAGGGGTTATGGCAATCAGCCCCAGCATTTT. Its protein product is CASRGYGNQPQHF.

V gene TRBV5-6 combines with J gene TRBJ2-7; D is possibly TRBD2 (7 bases). CDR1 and CDR2 from the germline V gene are SGHDT and YYEEEE. This CDR3 comprises 16 residues. V was shortened by 4 bases and J by 5 bases, with 22 bases between the two germline ends. The CDR3 region has the DNA TGTGCCAGCAGCGCGGGGGCCGGGCGGCGTCATGACGAGCAGTACTTC. Residues: CASSAGAGRRHDEQYF.

In its sample, this clonotype was seen many times. The chain links TRBV3-1 to TRBJ2-2; tentative D call: TRBD2 (5 bases). The CDR3 consists of 15 residues. Trimming removed 8 bases at V and 4 bases at J, with 17 bases between. Germline V lookup: CDR1 LGHDT, CDR2 YNNKEL (reference sequence). The CDR3 nucleotides are TGTGCCAGCTCTGCCCTAAGCGCGGGCACCGGGGAGCTGTTTTTT. This sequence encodes CASSALSAGTGELFF.